A single sample is the source of the 28 T cell receptor beta chains below, sequenced in a study of radiation and T cells in renal cell carcinoma (dated by TCRdb to about 2020). The intended sense of this specimen's time point label: baseline pretreatment blood. According to the study, the label for this sample's treatment or condition signals: 15 Gy SBRT to primary tumor, nephrectomy 4 weeks later. Library preparation was by the immunoSEQ multiplex PCR assay. Held by TCRdb, this immuneACCESS table contains in-frame sequences only and omits some clones. Under half of the omission traces to an unresolved V gene where checked; the cause of the rest is unknown. This sample is represented by approximately 140,000 clones; 88% of them were singletons. Of the sample, 3.5% to 5% is held by the ten largest clones. Specimen: blood, collected from a patient whose treatment included radiotherapy and nephrectomy. The receptors come from a woman aged 70-85 years with renal cell carcinoma.

This clone appeared once. This chain uses TRBV6-1 with TRBJ2-7; D tentatively reads TRBD1 or TRBD2 (5 bases each). The CDR3 length is 13 residues. The germline gives CDR1 MNHNS, CDR2 SASEGT. V dropped 6 bases and J dropped 1 base, with 10 bases sitting between them. The CDR3 nucleotides read TGTGCCAGCAGCCGGGACCCATCCTACGAGCAGTACTTC. Translation: CASSRDPSYEQYF.

This clone was seen a handful of times. V is TRBV28 and J is TRBJ1-1; D unclear. The germline V gene has CDR1 MDHEN and CDR2 SYDVKM. Trimming pared 7 bases from V and 1 base from J, leaving 10 bases between. This CDR3 has 13 amino acids. CDR3 amino acids: CASNGVPNTEAFF. DNA of the CDR3: TGTGCCAGCAACGGAGTTCCGAACACTGAAGCTTTCTTT. Looking up the rest from reference TRBV28 and TRBJ1-1 gives the full variable domain: DVKVTQSSRYLVKRTGEKVFLECVQDMDHENMFWYRQDPGLGLRLIYFSYDVKMKEKGDIPEGYSVSREKKERFSLILESASTNQTSMYLCASNGVPNTEAFFGQGTRLTVV.

The genes are TRBV9 and TRBJ1-5; D uncertain. V lost 5 bases to trimming and J lost 10 bases, with 10 bases between them. The CDR3 contains 11 residues. The germline gives CDR1 SGDLS, CDR2 YYNGEE. CDR3 protein: CASSPLCPQHF. The CDR3 DNA sequence: TGTGCCAGCAGTCCGCTGTGCCCCCAGCATTTT.

The genes are TRBV10-3 and TRBJ2-2, with unresolved D. Germline V lookup: CDR1 ENHRY, CDR2 SYGVKD. This CDR3 is 14 amino acids long. V was clipped by 0 bases and J by 0 bases, with 2 bases between them. CDR3 sequence: CAISESPNTGELFF. CDR3 nucleotide sequence: TGTGCCATCAGTGAGTCCCCGAACACCGGGGAGCTGTTTTTT.

A single count supports this clone. V usage is TRBV7-3 and J usage is TRBJ2-3; D remains ambiguous. Germline CDR1 is SGHTA and CDR2 is FQGTGA. CDR3 length equals 14 residues. Trimming took off 5 bases at V and 4 bases at J, with 13 bases between the two ends. CDR3 in amino acids: CASSRIGSADTQYF. The DNA of the CDR3 is TGTGCCAGCAGCCGCATTGGGTCCGCAGATACGCAGTATTTT.

V is TRBV6-4 and J is TRBJ2-1, with 10 bases fitting TRBD2. CDR1 MRHNA and CDR2 SNTAGT come from the germline V gene. Germline trimming cut 8 bases from V and 1 base from J; bases unmatched to any gene: 5. This CDR3 spans 15 amino acids. The CDR3 DNA sequence: TGTGCCAGCCGACATAGCGGGGGGTCCTACAATGAGCAGTTCTTC. Its protein is CASRHSGGSYNEQFF.

The chain employs TRBV11-2 and TRBJ1-6; 7 nucleotides agree with TRBD1. Germline-derived CDR1 and CDR2 are SGHAT and FQNNGV. The V segment lost 6 bases and the J segment 8 bases; nucleotides outside the gene matches: 10. The CDR3 spans 15 residues. CDR3 coding DNA: TGTGCCAGCAGAGAGGCCGGGACAGCTTATTCACCCCTCCACTTT. Translating it yields CASREAGTAYSPLHF.

In regard to this clone: One end of the junction is discordant with germline, which a read error may explain. The chain recombines TRBV6-1 with TRBJ2-1; perhaps D is TRBD1 or TRBD2 (6 bases each). CDR1 is MNHNS, CDR2 SASEGT, per germline. The CDR3 has 13 amino acids. CDR3 protein: CASSEGGGQVLIF. In nucleotides, the CDR3 is TGTGCCAGCAGTGAAGGAGGGGGGCAGGTTTTGATCTTC.

The chain couples TRBV7-9 to TRBJ2-2; possibly TRBD1 for D (6 bases). The CDR3 consists of 15 residues. V lost 7 bases and J lost 3, with 15 bases in between. The germline V gene encodes CDR1 SEHNR and CDR2 FQNEAQ (reference sequence). CDR3 sequence: CASTRTASYTGELFF. The CDR3 bases are TGTGCCAGCACCAGGACAGCCTCTTACACCGGGGAGCTGTTTTTT.

Only a few counts were recorded for this clone. The rearrangement links TRBV19 to TRBJ1-3; maybe TRBD1 (5 bases). CDR1 is LNHDA, CDR2 SQIVND, per germline (reference sequence). The germline V and J ends were trimmed by 7 bases and 0 bases, with 10 bases remaining between them. CDR3 length: 14 amino acids. CDR3 residues: CASTKGPSGNTIYF. In DNA, the CDR3 is TGTGCCAGTACCAAGGGGCCCTCTGGAAACACCATATATTTT.

This sequence joins TRBV6-6 and TRBJ2-7; D is possibly TRBD2 (5 bases). Trimming took 4 bases from V and 5 from J, leaving 12 bases between them. Germline V CDR1 and CDR2: MNHNY, SVGAGI (reference sequence). The CDR3 runs to 13 residues. In DNA form, the CDR3 reads TGTGCCAGCAGTTCGACCGGAGGTCACGAGCAGTACTTC. Its translation: CASSSTGGHEQYF.

As regards this clone: Germline and junction disagree at one end, which may indicate a read error. The V call is TRBV7-7, the J call TRBJ2-7; D is undetermined. Germline CDR1 SSHAT, CDR2 FNYEAQ (reference sequence). This CDR3 spans 14 amino acids. The CDR3, as DNA: TGTGCTAGCAGCTTAGCAGGCAGTCCCAAAGAGCAGTACTTC. Its translation: CASSLAGSPKEQYF. The entire variable domain, with the rest obtained from reference TRBV7-7 and TRBJ2-7, is as follows: GAGVSQSPRYKVTKRGQDVTLRCDPISSHATLYWYQQALGQGPEFLTYFNYEAQPDKSGLPSDRFSAERPEGSISTLTIQRTEQRDSAMYRCASSLAGSPKEQYFGPGTRLTVT.

CDR3 protein: CASSLTEDTQYF. CDR3 coding DNA: TGTGCCAGCAGCTTGACCGAAGATACGCAGTATTTT. V usage is TRBV5-6 and J usage is TRBJ2-3, with D unclear. Germline V gives CDR1 SGHDT, CDR2 YYEEEE. The ends were cut back, 1 base at V and 5 bases at J, with 5 bases in the middle. CDR3 size: 12 residues.

The genes are TRBV4-2 and TRBJ2-7, with TRBD2 identical over 12 bases. CDR1 is LGHNA, CDR2 YNFKEQ, per germline. Trimming removed 5 bases from V and 2 bases from J; junction bases left unmatched: 7. CDR3 length: 16 amino acids. The CDR3 loop reads CASSSRTSGITYEQYF. The DNA of the CDR3 is TGTGCCAGCAGCTCGCGGACTAGCGGGATAACCTACGAGCAGTACTTC.

The chain links TRBV5-1 to TRBJ2-3; 9 bases match TRBD2. The V segment lost 4 bases and the J segment 4 bases; nucleotides outside the gene matches: 7. Germline V gene data show CDR1 as SGHRS and CDR2 as YFSETQ. This CDR3 contains 15 residues. This CDR3 reads CASSQEGTSPDTQYF. The CDR3 coding sequence is TGCGCCAGCAGCCAAGAAGGGACTAGCCCAGATACGCAGTATTTT.

This chain links TRBV7-2 with TRBJ1-4; the match to TRBD1 covers 7 bases. After removal of 5 bases from V and 8 bases from J, the junction contained 8 bases not matched to a gene. The CDR3 has 14 amino acids. CDR1 is SGHTA, CDR2 FQGNSA, per germline. The CDR3 DNA follows: TGTGCCAGCAGCGGAGGACAGGTTGGCGAAAAACTGTTTTTT. Its translation: CASSGGQVGEKLFF.

Regarding this clone: The sample contains more than one DNA sequence encoding this CDR3. This chain connects TRBV5-1 to TRBJ2-3; D is ambiguous. The CDR3 consists of 12 residues. Germline V gene data show CDR1 as SGHRS and CDR2 as YFSETQ. V was clipped by 0 bases and J by 5 bases, with 4 bases between them. The CDR3 nucleotides are TGCGCCAGCAGCTTGGGAGGAGATACGCAGTATTTT. Protein: CASSLGGDTQYF. Full variable domain (missing parts from reference TRBV5-1 and TRBJ2-3): KAGVTQTPRYLIKTRGQQVTLSCSPISGHRSVSWYQQTPGQGLQFLFEYFSETQRNKGNFPGRFSGRQFSNSRSEMNVSTLELGDSALYLCASSLGGDTQYFGPGTRLTVL.

The genes are TRBV5-6 and TRBJ1-2; no clear D gene. CDR3 length: 14 residues. The V gene lost 0 bases and the J gene lost 2 bases, with 8 bases spanning the gap. CDR1 and CDR2 from the germline V gene are SGHDT and YYEEEE. The CDR3, as DNA: TGTGCCAGCAGCTTGGGTCAGAACAACTATGGCTACACCTTC. It translates to CASSLGQNNYGYTF.

The chain uses TRBV21-1 and TRBJ2-1. TRBV21-1 is a pseudogene segment. The length of the CDR3 is 9 residues. The CDR3 protein is CASSKGEFF. In DNA form, the CDR3 reads TGTGCCAGCAGCAAAGGGGAGTTCTTC.

In its sample, this clone was seen a few times. V usage is TRBV12-5 and J usage is TRBJ1-1, with D tentatively TRBD1 (6 bases). V lost 4 bases and J lost 1, with 19 bases in between. The CDR3 contains 17 residues. CDR1 is LGHNT and CDR2 is FRNRAP in the germline V gene. CDR3 amino acids: CASGSRKYRASNTEAFF. For the CDR3, the DNA is TGTGCTAGTGGTTCCCGAAAATACAGGGCCTCGAACACTGAAGCTTTCTTT.

The chain is built from TRBV9 and TRBJ2-1; D is uncertain. The CDR3 has 13 residues. The V gene's germline CDR1 is SGDLS and CDR2 YYNGEE. With 3 bases removed from V and 8 bases from J, the gap between germline ends came to 12 bases. The CDR3 nucleotides read TGTGCCAGCAGCGCTGTAGGGCCCTATGAGCAGTTCTTC. Amino acids: CASSAVGPYEQFF.

This clone was counted a single time. The chain is built from TRBV5-1 and TRBJ2-1; 12 bases map to TRBD2. V lost 4 bases and J lost 6; bases outside the gene matches: 8. There are 16 residues in the CDR3. Germline loops: CDR1 SGHRS, CDR2 YFSETQ. In DNA, the CDR3 is TGCGCCAGCAGCCTAGGACTAGCGGGGCCCTCCAATGAGCAGTTCTTC. Protein product: CASSLGLAGPSNEQFF.

This clone has just one count. The CDR3 DNA follows: TGTGCCAGTAGTATAGGACAGGGGCGTAAGGACGGGGAGCTGTTTTTT. Its protein is CASSIGQGRKDGELFF. This chain links TRBV19 with TRBJ2-2, with TRBD1 identical over 8 bases. This CDR3 region has 16 residues. Looked up from germline, CDR1 is LNHDA and CDR2 is SQIVND (reference sequence). Germline trimming cut 1 base from V and 7 bases from J; bases unmatched to any gene: 8.

The gene calls are TRBV18 and TRBJ1-6, with unresolved D. The CDR3 contains 12 residues. With 2 bases removed from V and 15 bases from J, the gap between germline ends came to 11 bases. Looked up from germline, CDR1 is KGHSH and CDR2 is LQKENI. For the CDR3, the DNA is TGTGCCAGCTCACCAGGGAAACAAAACCTCCACTTT. Its translation: CASSPGKQNLHF.

The chain is built from TRBV5-4 and TRBJ2-7; D is unclear. The V end lost 0 bases, the J end lost 7 bases, and 17 bases lay between the germline ends. This CDR3 is built from 15 residues. The germline V gene has CDR1 SGHNT and CDR2 YYREEE (reference sequence). DNA for the CDR3: TGTGCCAGCAGCTTGGGGGTCGGTAGGGCAGATGAGCAGTACTTC. Encoded protein: CASSLGVGRADEQYF.

V and J are TRBV19 and TRBJ2-1; D is perhaps TRBD2 (6 bases). CDR3 length: 14 amino acids. Trimming pared 5 bases from V and 4 bases from J, leaving 12 bases between. CDR1 is LNHDA and CDR2 is SQIVND in the germline V gene (reference sequence). In DNA form, the CDR3 reads TGTGCCAGTAGTCCTAGACTAGTATACAATGAGCAGTTCTTC. Amino acids: CASSPRLVYNEQFF.

The genes are TRBV7-3 and TRBJ1-6, with 10 nucleotides matching TRBD1. Germline V gene data show CDR1 as SGHTA and CDR2 as FQGTGA. The CDR3 spans 14 residues. V lost 3 bases, J lost 8 bases, and 1 base stayed unmatched. Written as DNA, the CDR3 is TGTGCCAGCAGCTTCGGGACAGGGGATTCACCCCTCCACTTT. It yields the protein CASSFGTGDSPLHF.

The rearrangement uses TRBV19 and TRBJ1-2; D may be TRBD1 (6 bases). The germline gives CDR1 LNHDA, CDR2 SQIVND (reference sequence). This CDR3 is 15 amino acids long. Trimming took off 5 bases at V and 0 bases at J, with 13 bases between the two ends. DNA for the CDR3: TGTGCCAGTAGTTCCCGACAGGAAGCTAACTATGGCTACACCTTC. Residues: CASSSRQEANYGYTF.